These 32 T cell receptor beta chains were sequenced from one sample in a study of T-cell reconstitution after alpha-beta-depleted transplantation in children. Preparation of the TCRbeta library was carried out with unique molecular identifiers. From the PCR reads, TCRdb called clonotypes with MiXCR, one entry per CDR3 protein. The sample records 580,000 or so distinct CDR3 sequences, more than 20% being singletons. This material consisted of PBMCs, mostly from graft donor cells, taken 360 days after TCRalphabeta/CD19-depleted stem cell transplant. The receptors were gathered from a boy under two years old who had a stem cell transplant for acute myeloid leukemia, so the T cells may come from the graft donor.

This clonotype was seen many times. The chain has TRBV5-1 and TRBJ2-1; D uncertain. Germline values: CDR1 SGHRS, CDR2 YFSETQ. There are 13 residues in the CDR3. Trimming took off 0 bases at V and 4 bases at J, with 5 bases between the two ends. CDR3 DNA sequence: TGCGCCAGCAGCTTGGAACGGTACAATGAGCAGTTCTTC. Translated: CASSLERYNEQFF.

J is TRBJ2-1 and V is TRBV13; 11 nucleotides match TRBD1. Germline values: CDR1 PRHDT, CDR2 FYEKMQ (reference sequence). CDR3 size: 16 residues. The ends lost 5 bases at V and 6 bases at J; junction bases unmatched: 9. The CDR3: CASSPEGQGEGNEQFF. Written as DNA, the CDR3 is TGTGCCAGCAGCCCGGAGGGACAGGGGGAGGGCAATGAGCAGTTCTTC.

On this clonotype: One base away lies a much larger clone, so this may be a sequencing read error. V is TRBV6-2 or TRBV6-3 and J is TRBJ2-2; 7 positions match TRBD1. Germline V gene sequence: CDR1 MNHEY, CDR2 SVGEGT. The CDR3 runs 13 residues. V lost 7 bases to trimming and J lost 3 bases; unmatched junction nucleotides: 2. The DNA of the CDR3 is TGTGCCAGCAAGGGGGCCGACACCGGGGAGCTGTTTTTT. Its translation: CASKGADTGELFF.

The chain uses TRBV6-1 and TRBJ2-7; 12 nucleotides line up with TRBD2. The V gene's germline CDR1 is MNHNS and CDR2 SASEGT. The ends lost 6 bases at V and 7 bases at J; junction bases unmatched: 10. The CDR3 runs to 15 residues. CDR3 in DNA: TGTGCCAGCAGAAGACTAGCGGGGGCGGAAAGGGAGCAGTACTTC. Translation: CASRRLAGAEREQYF.

This clonotype has a handful of counts. V is TRBV7-2 and J is TRBJ1-4, with 8 bases identical to TRBD1. V lost 5 bases and J lost 8; bases outside the gene matches: 13. This CDR3 has 16 amino acids. CDR1 is SGHTA, CDR2 FQGNSA, per germline. CDR3 protein: CASSPRSRPGGEKLFF. The CDR3 DNA follows: TGTGCCAGCAGCCCGCGGTCGCGGCCAGGGGGCGAAAAACTGTTTTTT.

The table lists this clonotype with a few counts. The chain joins TRBV6-4 to TRBJ1-2; the D gene is possibly TRBD1 (6 bases). Germline lookup yields CDR1 MRHNA and CDR2 SNTAGT. The V and J ends lost 4 bases and 6 bases respectively, with 18 bases between them. The CDR3 has 15 residues. DNA for the CDR3: TGTGCCAGCAGTGTCATAGGTGGGGGCGCGGATGGCTACACCTTC. It yields the protein CASSVIGGGADGYTF.

This clonotype appeared many times. CDR3: CATSRDLQGRGLSYTF. The CDR3 DNA reads as TGTGCCACCAGCAGAGATCTACAGGGCAGGGGGTTAAGCTACACCTTC. The genes are TRBV15 and TRBJ1-2; 7 bases are shared with TRBD1. The J segment lost 9 bases and the V segment lost 0 bases, leaving 13 bases of the junction unmatched. The germline V gene encodes CDR1 LNHNV and CDR2 YYDKDF (reference sequence). CDR3 size: 16 residues.

This clonotype occurred many times. This sequence joins TRBV12-3 or TRBV12-4 and TRBJ2-5; D possibly corresponds to TRBD2 (5 bases). The CDR3 extends over 15 amino acids. V dropped 6 bases and J dropped 1 base, with 15 bases sitting between them. The CDR3 here is CASSPPGGGQETQYF. The CDR3 DNA reads TGTGCCAGCAGCCCACCCGGAGGCGGCCAAGAGACCCAGTACTTC.

This clonotype was seen a few times. J is TRBJ2-7 and V is TRBV20-1, with TRBD2 identical over 7 bases. Germline CDR1 reads DFQATT; CDR2 reads SNEGSKA (reference sequence). Trimming removed 2 bases from V and 2 bases from J; junction bases left unmatched: 3. The CDR3 is 13 residues long. DNA of the CDR3: TGCAGTGCTAGACTAGCGGTAACCTACGAGCAGTACTTC. This encodes CSARLAVTYEQYF.

This clonotype was counted many times. The chain carries TRBV5-1 and TRBJ2-7; perhaps TRBD1 as D (6 bases). Trimming left V 0 bases short and J 5 bases short, with 12 bases between. The length of the CDR3 is 14 residues. The germline V gene encodes CDR1 SGHRS and CDR2 YFSETQ. The CDR3 protein is CASSLEGGIDEQYF. The CDR3 DNA is TGCGCCAGCAGCTTGGAAGGGGGAATCGACGAGCAGTACTTC.

The chain combines TRBV4-3 with TRBJ1-3, with TRBD1 as a possible D gene (5 bases). This CDR3 has 16 residues. Trimming took 1 base from V and 0 from J, leaving 10 bases between them. CDR1 is LGHNA and CDR2 is YSLEER in the germline V gene. CDR3 bases: TGCGCCAGCAGCCAAGTGGGACTTAGCTCTGGAAACACCATATATTTT. Amino acid sequence: CASSQVGLSSGNTIYF.

CDR3: CASSQDPSGVGEQFF. The DNA of the CDR3 is TGCGCCAGCAGCCAAGACCCTAGCGGGGTTGGTGAGCAGTTCTTC. The chain combines TRBV4-1 with TRBJ2-1, with 9 positions matching TRBD2. Germline CDR1 is MGHRA and CDR2 is YSYEKL. J lost 9 bases, V lost 0 bases, and 6 bases had no gene match. This CDR3 has 15 residues.

The chain joins TRBV29-1 to TRBJ2-5; 9 nucleotides line up with TRBD2. CDR1 is SQVTM and CDR2 is ANQGSEA in the germline V gene. The trim removed 5 bases at V and 4 bases at J, leaving 5 bases unmatched. The CDR3 extends over 13 amino acids. The CDR3: CSVKLAGGETQYF. In DNA form, the CDR3 reads TGCAGCGTTAAACTAGCGGGTGGAGAGACCCAGTACTTC.

This clonotype came up many times. This CDR3 is CASSDSDRSSYEQYF. The CDR3 nucleotides read TGTGCCAGCAGTGACAGCGACAGGAGCTCCTACGAGCAGTACTTC. This chain uses TRBV25-1 with TRBJ2-7, with D possibly TRBD1 on 6 matching bases. Germline lookup yields CDR1 MGHDK and CDR2 SYGVNS. The CDR3 covers 15 residues. Trimming removed 3 bases from V and 0 bases from J, with 12 bases in between.

V usage is TRBV9 and J usage is TRBJ2-1; 7 bases are a match to TRBD1. Germline V CDR1 and CDR2: SGDLS, YYNGEE. The CDR3 extends over 16 amino acids. The ends lost 4 bases at V and 5 bases at J; junction bases unmatched: 12. CDR3 in amino acids: CASSPLVGDRNNEQFF. CDR3 coding DNA: TGTGCCAGCAGCCCCCTAGTCGGGGACAGAAACAATGAGCAGTTCTTC. The full variable domain, its missing parts supplied by reference TRBV9 and TRBJ2-1, is DSGVTQTPKHLITATGQRVTLRCSPRSGDLSVYWYQQSLDQGLQFLIQYYNGEERAKGNILERFSAQQFPDLHSELNLSSLELGDSALYFCASSPLVGDRNNEQFFGPGTRLTVL.

Points on this clonotype: Its ends do not fully match the called genes, so a read error is possible. CDR3 loop: CATSREARINDKLFF. The CDR3 DNA is TGTGCCACCAGCAGAGAAGCCAGAATTAATGACAAACTGTTTTTT. The chain uses TRBV15 and TRBJ1-4, with D uncertain. The CDR3 runs 15 residues. CDR1 is LNHNV and CDR2 is YYDKDF in the germline V gene (reference sequence).

The chain uses TRBV4-3 and TRBJ2-3; TRBD1 matches at 9 bases. V gave up 3 bases and J gave up 0 bases; unmatched junction bases: 13. Looked up from germline, CDR1 is LGHNA and CDR2 is YSLEER. CDR3 length equals 19 residues. CDR3 in DNA: TGCGCCAGCAGCCACGTAGGACAGGGGCCACCTGGCAGCACAGATACGCAGTATTTT. Translation gives CASSHVGQGPPGSTDTQYF.

A few counts support this clonotype. The rearrangement uses TRBV12-3 or TRBV12-4 and TRBJ2-7; D unclear. The CDR3 has 13 residues. Trimming removed 0 bases from V and 0 bases from J, with 3 bases in between. The CDR3 spells CASSLAVSYEQYF. The CDR3 bases are TGTGCCAGCAGTTTAGCAGTCTCCTACGAGCAGTACTTC.

The chain carries TRBV7-9 and TRBJ2-2; 8 nucleotides align to TRBD1. The germline gives CDR1 SEHNR, CDR2 FQNEAQ (reference sequence). The CDR3 loop spans 15 amino acids. With V trimmed by 6 bases and J by 4 bases, 7 bases remained unmatched. The DNA for the CDR3 is TGTGCCAGCAGGACCGGGACAGGCTCCACCGGGGAGCTGTTTTTT. It codes for CASRTGTGSTGELFF.

The J gene is TRBJ2-1, the V gene TRBV28, with D unclear. This CDR3 comprises 14 residues. Germline lookup yields CDR1 MDHEN and CDR2 SYDVKM. The ends were cut back, 0 bases at V and 7 bases at J, with 10 bases in the middle. DNA of the CDR3: TGTGCCAGCAGTTTATGGCATCGACCAAATGAGCAGTTCTTC. Amino acids: CASSLWHRPNEQFF.

This clonotype was observed at least ten times. This chain uses TRBV14 with TRBJ2-1, with a weak D call TRBD1 (6 bases). This CDR3 spans 14 amino acids. V lost 5 bases and J 4 bases, leaving 12 bases between the germline ends. The V gene's germline CDR1 is SGHDN and CDR2 FVKESK. The CDR3 protein is CASSTLTGYNEQFF. CDR3 DNA sequence: TGTGCCAGCAGCACCCTAACAGGGTACAATGAGCAGTTCTTC.

The chain links TRBV28 to TRBJ2-6; D may correspond to TRBD1 or TRBD2 (5 bases each). The V and J ends lost 1 base and 3 bases respectively, with 10 bases between them. CDR1 MDHEN and CDR2 SYDVKM come from the germline V gene. The CDR3 totals 16 residues. This CDR3 is CASSLSWGYGANVLTF. Here the CDR3 DNA reads TGTGCCAGCAGTTTATCATGGGGGTATGGGGCCAACGTCCTGACTTTC.

This chain uses TRBV7-3 with TRBJ2-3; no definite D call. This CDR3 comprises 14 residues. Trimming cost V 1 base and J 2 bases, with 7 bases left between them. CDR1 is SGHTA and CDR2 is FQGTGA in the germline V gene. In DNA form, the CDR3 reads TGTGCCAGCAGCTTAAGAAGCTTCACAGATACGCAGTATTTT. Encoded protein: CASSLRSFTDTQYF.

This clonotype was picked up many times. The rearrangement joins TRBV10-1 to TRBJ1-5; D might be TRBD1 (5 bases). V was pared by 3 bases and J by 7 bases, with 13 bases between. Germline V gene data show CDR1 as WNHNN and CDR2 as SYGVQD (reference sequence). CDR3 size: 14 residues. The CDR3 spells CASSESGDRQPQHF. CDR3 bases: TGCGCCAGCAGTGAATCGGGGGATCGACAGCCCCAGCATTTT.

The J gene is TRBJ2-7, the V gene TRBV20-1; TRBD1 matches at 7 bases. Germline trimming cut 7 bases from V and 1 base from J; bases unmatched to any gene: 7. The V gene's germline CDR1 is DFQATT and CDR2 SNEGSKA (reference sequence). The CDR3 has 13 amino acids. As DNA, the CDR3 is TGCAGTGTAGACAGGGAAGGATCCTACGAGCAGTACTTC. Translation: CSVDREGSYEQYF.

The V call is TRBV4-1, the J call TRBJ2-1, with D tentatively TRBD1 (5 bases). Looked up from germline, CDR1 is MGHRA and CDR2 is YSYEKL. The V and J ends lost 0 bases and 7 bases respectively, with 13 bases between them. CDR3 length equals 15 residues. This chain's CDR3 is CASSQDGAEFNEQFF. As DNA, the CDR3 is TGCGCCAGCAGCCAAGATGGGGCGGAGTTTAATGAGCAGTTCTTC.

The V gene is TRBV6-5, the J gene TRBJ2-2; D call uncertain. The CDR3 runs 13 residues. Germline V gene sequence: CDR1 MNHEY, CDR2 SVGAGI. With 3 bases removed from V and 3 bases from J, the gap between germline ends came to 5 bases. The CDR3 protein is CASSYAHTGELFF. The CDR3 DNA sequence: TGTGCCAGCAGTTATGCTCACACCGGGGAGCTGTTTTTT.

The chain carries TRBV7-6 and TRBJ2-1, with D uncertain. The V end lost 2 bases, the J end lost 2 bases, and 10 bases lay between the germline ends. The length of the CDR3 is 15 residues. Per germline, CDR1 SGHVS and CDR2 FNYEAQ. As DNA, the CDR3 is TGTGCCAGCAGCTTAAGTCTAGTAGCCTACAATGAGCAGTTCTTC. Its protein product is CASSLSLVAYNEQFF. Full variable domain (remainder filled in from reference TRBV7-6 and TRBJ2-1): GAGVSQSPRYKVTKRGQDVALRCDPISGHVSLYWYRQALGQGPEFLTYFNYEAQQDKSGLPNDRFSAERPEGSISTLTIQRTEQRDSAMYRCASSLSLVAYNEQFFGPGTRLTVL.

V gene TRBV28 combines with J gene TRBJ2-2, with TRBD1 identical over 8 bases. This CDR3 spans 14 amino acids. The V segment lost 8 bases and the J segment 3 bases; nucleotides outside the gene matches: 5. Germline-derived CDR1 and CDR2 are MDHEN and SYDVKM. The DNA of the CDR3 is TGTGCCAGCCAACCGACAGGGGACACCGGGGAGCTGTTTTTT. The encoded protein is CASQPTGDTGELFF.

The V and J genes are TRBV10-2 and TRBJ2-3; D may be TRBD1 or TRBD2 (5 bases each). The CDR3 covers 13 residues. Trimming pared 3 bases from V and 10 bases from J, leaving 14 bases between. Germline V gene data show CDR1 as WSHSY and CDR2 as SAAADI. In nucleotides, the CDR3 is TGCGCCAGCAGTGACTCCCCGGGGCACTCGCAGTATTTT. It codes for CASSDSPGHSQYF.

Many counts were recorded for this clonotype. The chain recombines TRBV29-1 with TRBJ2-1, with 8 positions matching TRBD1. From germline, CDR1 is SQVTM and CDR2 ANQGSEA. J was trimmed by 8 bases and V by 3 bases; bases with no gene match: 3. The CDR3 covers 12 residues. CDR3 sequence reads: CSVDDRGDEQFF. The DNA of the CDR3 is TGCAGCGTTGACGACAGGGGCGATGAGCAGTTCTTC.

This sequence joins TRBV6-1 and TRBJ2-7, with 7 bases lining up with TRBD1. The V gene end was trimmed by 5 bases and the J gene end by 1 base; junction bases not matched to a gene: 11. Germline-derived CDR1 and CDR2 are MNHNS and SASEGT. This CDR3 spans 16 amino acids. The CDR3, as DNA: TGTGCCAGCAGTCTAGCACCGGGACAGATTTCCTACGAGCAGTACTTC. Its protein is CASSLAPGQISYEQYF.